The 25 T cell receptor beta chains below come from one sample, sequenced in a study of T cells in Graves' hyperthyroidism and ophthalmopathy. Amplification of TCR beta CDR3 regions was performed using RNA transcripts as template. RT-PCR in the first round (using the HTBI primer set) targeted the TCR CDR3. TCRdb called the multiplex PCR reads again in MiXCR, with one record for every CDR3 protein. The sample has roughly 420,000 distinct CDR3 sequences, 15% to 17% seen once. Sequencing was done on a sample of blood. These receptors were taken from a woman under 30 with Graves' hyperthyroidism.

This clonotype was counted many times. The chain joins TRBV29-1 to TRBJ2-3, with 13 bases lining up with TRBD2. The CDR3 contains 14 residues. Germline CDR1 and CDR2: SQVTM and ANQGSEA. V lost 7 bases, J lost 4 bases, and 5 bases stayed unmatched. The CDR3 DNA sequence: TGCAGCGGGACTAGCGGGGGAAGGGCAGATACGCAGTATTTT. Amino acid sequence: CSGTSGGRADTQYF.

This chain links TRBV5-1 with TRBJ1-2; 12 positions match TRBD1. The V gene's germline CDR1 is SGHRS and CDR2 YFSETQ. V was clipped by 4 bases and J by 8 bases; unmatched bases: 6. The CDR3 sequence is 14 residues long. DNA of the CDR3: TGCGCCAGCAGCACGGGACAGGGGGCTCAGGGCTACACCTTC. Its translation: CASSTGQGAQGYTF.

V gene TRBV28 combines with J gene TRBJ1-2; D perhaps matches TRBD1 (5 bases). The germline CDR1 and CDR2 sequences are MDHEN and SYDVKM. The CDR3 spans 14 residues. The V and J ends lost 3 bases and 8 bases respectively, with 16 bases between them. DNA of the CDR3: TGTGCCAGCAGTTTCGAGGGGTTTACTGGGGGCTACACCTTC. Protein product: CASSFEGFTGGYTF.

The table lists this clonotype with many counts. This rearrangement joins TRBV7-9 to TRBJ1-2; the D gene is possibly TRBD1 (5 bases). The V and J ends lost 5 bases and 4 bases respectively, with 11 bases between them. From germline, CDR1 is SEHNR and CDR2 FQNEAQ (reference sequence). The CDR3 totals 13 residues. The CDR3 nucleotides read TGTGCCAGCAGCCCTAAGGGGTTCTATGGCTACACCTTC. Protein product: CASSPKGFYGYTF.

The chain combines TRBV7-9 with TRBJ1-2; no reliable D call. From germline, CDR1 is SEHNR and CDR2 FQNEAQ (reference sequence). The CDR3 totals 13 residues. Trimming removed 1 base from V and 7 bases from J, with 10 bases in between. In nucleotides, the CDR3 is TGTGCCAGCAGCTTAGATCCTTCGGGTGGCTACACCTTC. This encodes CASSLDPSGGYTF.

Only a few counts were recorded for this clonotype. The J gene is TRBJ2-2, the V gene TRBV7-2; 9 bases agree with TRBD2. V was clipped by 5 bases and J by 3 bases; unmatched bases: 7. Germline V gene sequence: CDR1 SGHTA, CDR2 FQGNSA. There are 16 residues in the CDR3. The CDR3 DNA follows: TGTGCCAGCAGCACCTCACTAGCGGGTGACACCGGGGAGCTGTTTTTT. Its protein is CASSTSLAGDTGELFF.

This clonotype showed up many times. The chain joins TRBV6-1 to TRBJ2-7, with 9 bases aligning to TRBD1. The CDR3 consists of 15 residues. From germline, CDR1 is MNHNS and CDR2 SASEGT. V shed 5 bases and J 1 base; nucleotides not matched to a gene: 6. The CDR3 coding sequence is TGTGCCAGCAGTAAGGGTGGACAGGGGTCCTACGAGCAGTACTTC. Translation: CASSKGGQGSYEQYF.

The rearrangement joins TRBV10-2 to TRBJ1-2; D is uncertain. The CDR3 consists of 14 residues. Trimming stripped 3 bases from V and 1 base from J, with 9 bases between. Per germline, CDR1 WSHSY and CDR2 SAAADI. CDR3 bases: TGCGCCAGCAGTGATAAGGATCTTAACTATGGCTACACCTTC. As protein: CASSDKDLNYGYTF.

This sequence joins TRBV29-1 and TRBJ2-3, with a weak D call TRBD2 (5 bases). This CDR3 spans 11 amino acids. The germline V gene encodes CDR1 SQVTM and CDR2 ANQGSEA. V lost 3 bases and J lost 7, with 8 bases in between. The CDR3 spells CSVDEGYTQYF. The CDR3 nucleotides are TGCAGCGTTGATGAGGGTTATACGCAGTATTTT.

This clonotype has just a few counts. The chain couples TRBV29-1 to TRBJ2-3, with 10 bases aligning to TRBD2. The J segment lost 4 bases and the V segment lost 7 bases, leaving 5 bases of the junction unmatched. CDR1 SQVTM and CDR2 ANQGSEA come from the germline V gene. CDR3 length equals 13 residues. The CDR3 protein is CSASGRFSDTQYF. The CDR3 DNA sequence: TGCAGCGCTAGCGGGAGATTTTCAGATACGCAGTATTTT.

This clonotype appeared a few times. The V and J genes are TRBV12-3 or TRBV12-4 and TRBJ2-3; TRBD2 matches 12 bases. The CDR3 has 17 residues. J lost 3 bases, V lost 4 bases, and 8 bases had no gene match. As DNA, the CDR3 is TGTGCCAGCAGTTCTCAGACTAGCGGGGGCCCTACAGATACGCAGTATTTT. Translating it yields CASSSQTSGGPTDTQYF.

This clonotype has ten or more counts. V is TRBV11-2 and J is TRBJ2-1, with 10 bases aligning to TRBD1. The CDR3 is 16 residues long. Germline V gene lookup returns CDR1 SGHAT and CDR2 FQNNGV. The V and J ends lost 1 base and 4 bases, in that order; junction bases with no gene match: 4. CDR3 protein: CASSLGTGGWYNEQFF. The CDR3 nucleotides read TGTGCCAGCAGCTTAGGGACAGGGGGTTGGTACAATGAGCAGTTCTTC.

The gene calls are TRBV19 and TRBJ1-5, with 7 bases matching TRBD1. This CDR3 is built from 15 residues. Germline-derived CDR1 and CDR2 are LNHDA and SQIVND (reference sequence). V dropped 2 bases and J dropped 1; count of bases not matched to a gene: 2. The CDR3 nucleotides read TGTGCCAGTAGTATAAACAGGGGAAGCAATCAGCCCCAGCATTTT. This sequence encodes CASSINRGSNQPQHF. The complete variable domain, with remaining parts taken from reference TRBV19 and TRBJ1-5, reads DGGITQSPKYLFRKEGQNVTLSCEQNLNHDAMYWYRQDPGQGLRLIYYSQIVNDFQKGDIAEGYSVSREKKESFPLTVTSAQKNPTAFYLCASSINRGSNQPQHFGDGTRLSIL.

This clonotype was detected many times. The genes are TRBV28 and TRBJ1-4; no clear D. Trimming stripped 1 base from V and 8 bases from J, with 11 bases between. The CDR3 is 14 residues long. Germline CDR1 reads MDHEN; CDR2 reads SYDVKM. The CDR3 sequence is CASSLSLVGEKLFF. For the CDR3, the DNA is TGTGCCAGCAGTTTATCGTTGGTGGGGGAAAAACTGTTTTTT.

There are many counts of this clonotype. V is TRBV11-2 and J is TRBJ1-3; D is uncertain. Trimming stripped 0 bases from V and 0 bases from J, with 6 bases between. CDR3 length: 15 amino acids. Germline V gene sequence: CDR1 SGHAT, CDR2 FQNNGV. The CDR3 DNA reads as TGTGCCAGCAGCTTAGAGACGGTCTCTGGAAACACCATATATTTT. This encodes CASSLETVSGNTIYF.

This clonotype showed up many times. V is TRBV3-1 and J is TRBJ1-2; tentative D call: TRBD1 (5 bases). The germline CDR1 and CDR2 sequences are LGHDT and YNNKEL (reference sequence). The CDR3 has 15 amino acids. The ends were cut back, 2 bases at V and 4 bases at J, with 14 bases in the middle. CDR3 DNA: TGTGCCAGCAGCCAATTTGGTCGGGGGGTCTATGGCTACACCTTC. It translates to CASSQFGRGVYGYTF.

This clonotype has only a few counts. CDR3 nucleotide sequence: TGTGCCAGCAGTCGGCGGACAGGGGCTTGGGGCTACACCTTC. As protein: CASSRRTGAWGYTF. The chain employs TRBV6-2 or TRBV6-3 and TRBJ1-2, with TRBD1 identical over 9 bases. This CDR3 region has 14 residues. Unmatched junction bases numbered 9, after V lost 5 bases and J lost 8 bases. CDR1 is MNHEY, CDR2 SVGEGT, per germline.

This clonotype was counted many times. This chain links TRBV3-1 with TRBJ2-2; TRBD1 aligns across 9 bases. The germline V gene encodes CDR1 LGHDT and CDR2 YNNKEL (reference sequence). V lost 7 bases and J lost 3; bases outside the gene matches: 6. CDR3 size: 15 residues. The CDR3 bases are TGTGCCAGCAACAACAGGGGGCGCGACACCGGGGAGCTGTTTTTT. Protein sequence: CASNNRGRDTGELFF.

The V gene is TRBV28, the J gene TRBJ2-2; the D gene could be TRBD1 or TRBD2 (5 bases each). Trimming removed 5 bases from V and 4 bases from J, with 17 bases in between. CDR1 is MDHEN, CDR2 SYDVKM, per germline. This CDR3 contains 16 residues. DNA of the CDR3: TGTGCCAGCAGTAACCCGGGACCCTTCGGCACCGGGGAGCTGTTTTTT. This translates into CASSNPGPFGTGELFF.

The rearrangement uses TRBV18 and TRBJ1-1, with a weak D call TRBD1 (5 bases). The CDR3 contains 16 residues. Germline V gene data show CDR1 as KGHSH and CDR2 as LQKENI. Trimming left V 2 bases short and J 0 bases short, with 13 bases between. The CDR3 loop is CASSPLEGPLNTEAFF. The CDR3 region has the DNA TGTGCCAGCTCACCATTAGAGGGGCCCCTGAACACTGAAGCTTTCTTT.

This clonotype was seen repeatedly, ten times or more. J is TRBJ2-7 and V is TRBV6-6, with 8 bases that match TRBD1. V was clipped by 2 bases and J by 5 bases; unmatched bases: 5. Per germline, CDR1 MNHNY and CDR2 SVGAGI (reference sequence). The CDR3 loop spans 14 amino acids. CDR3 loop: CASSYGQGIHEQYF. CDR3 sequence (DNA): TGTGCCAGCAGTTACGGACAGGGAATCCACGAGCAGTACTTC.

This clonotype was counted a few times. The chain recombines TRBV10-3 with TRBJ2-1; TRBD2 matches at 12 bases. Looked up from germline, CDR1 is ENHRY and CDR2 is SYGVKD. V trimming: 10 bases; J trimming: 12 bases; junction bases outside the gene matches: 13. The CDR3 sequence is 14 residues long. The DNA for the CDR3 is TGTGCCACCCTGGGGCTAGCGGGAGGGCCGGGGCAGTTCTTC. Its protein is CATLGLAGGPGQFF.

This chain links TRBV19 with TRBJ1-2; unclear D gene. Germline-derived CDR1 and CDR2 are LNHDA and SQIVND (reference sequence). The ends were cut back, 10 bases at V and 4 bases at J, with 19 bases in the middle. There are 14 residues in the CDR3. The CDR3 nucleotides read TGTGCCACTGAAAATGCGGGATGGGGCTATGGCTACACCTTC. Translated: CATENAGWGYGYTF.

This clonotype was detected ten times or more. J is TRBJ1-1 and V is TRBV12-3 or TRBV12-4; perhaps TRBD1 as D (6 bases). This CDR3 comprises 13 residues. V was cut by 6 bases and J by 5 bases, with 13 bases left in between. The CDR3 DNA follows: TGTGCCAGCAGGAAACCGACAGGTACTGAAGCTTTCTTT. It encodes CASRKPTGTEAFF.

The rearrangement uses TRBV10-3 and TRBJ1-1; D possibly corresponds to TRBD1 (5 bases). With 6 bases removed from V and 5 bases from J, the gap between germline ends came to 13 bases. Germline-derived CDR1 and CDR2 are ENHRY and SYGVKD. The CDR3 length is 13 residues. This chain's CDR3 is CAIRMEGWTEAFF. CDR3 sequence (DNA): TGTGCCATCAGAATGGAGGGGTGGACTGAAGCTTTCTTT.